Below, 3 T cell receptor beta chains from the same sample are listed, as sequenced in a study of T cell responses to AZD1222 COVID-19 vaccine. The method was immunoSEQ multiplex PCR; TCRdb's version includes in-frame clones alone and lacks a portion of them. The sample records about 83,000 clones, approximately 88% being singletons. The sequencing used peripheral blood, collected on day 0 of MenACWY control vaccination. Receptor source: an adult in good health.

The chain uses TRBV19 and TRBJ1-6; 8 nucleotides agree with TRBD1. The germline V gene has CDR1 LNHDA and CDR2 SQIVND (reference sequence). This CDR3 has 14 residues. V was clipped by 5 bases and J by 9 bases; unmatched bases: 6. This CDR3 reads CASSSGTGVSPLHF. The CDR3, as DNA: TGTGCCAGTAGTTCCGGGACAGGAGTTTCACCCCTCCACTTT. Full variable domain (remainder filled in from reference TRBV19 and TRBJ1-6): DGGITQSPKYLFRKEGQNVTLSCEQNLNHDAMYWYRQDPGQGLRLIYYSQIVNDFQKGDIAEGYSVSREKKESFPLTVTSAQKNPTAFYLCASSSGTGVSPLHFGNGTRLTVT.

This clone was seen more than once but under ten times. This chain links TRBV5-6 with TRBJ1-1; D is perhaps TRBD1 (5 bases). This CDR3 is 16 amino acids long. Trimming cost V 4 bases and J 0 bases, with 16 bases left between them. Germline V lookup: CDR1 SGHDT, CDR2 YYEEEE. CDR3 region: CASSRDGKTLNTEAFF. In DNA form, the CDR3 reads TGTGCCAGCAGCCGGGACGGAAAAACATTGAACACTGAAGCTTTCTTT. The variable domain in full, with the rest retrieved from reference TRBV5-6 and TRBJ1-1, is DAGVTQSPTHLIKTRGQQVTLRCSPKSGHDTVSWYQQALGQGPQFIFQYYEEEERQRGNFPDRFSGHQFPNYSSELNVNALLLGDSALYLCASSRDGKTLNTEAFFGQGTRLTVV.

The chain employs TRBV6-2 or TRBV6-3 and TRBJ1-2, with a possible D match to TRBD1 (5 bases). V dropped 4 bases and J dropped 2 bases, with 8 bases sitting between them. There are 13 residues in the CDR3. Germline assignment: CDR1 MNHEY and CDR2 SVGEGT. The CDR3 here is CASSSQGNYGYTF. The CDR3 DNA sequence: TGTGCCAGCAGTTCCCAGGGAAACTATGGCTACACCTTC.